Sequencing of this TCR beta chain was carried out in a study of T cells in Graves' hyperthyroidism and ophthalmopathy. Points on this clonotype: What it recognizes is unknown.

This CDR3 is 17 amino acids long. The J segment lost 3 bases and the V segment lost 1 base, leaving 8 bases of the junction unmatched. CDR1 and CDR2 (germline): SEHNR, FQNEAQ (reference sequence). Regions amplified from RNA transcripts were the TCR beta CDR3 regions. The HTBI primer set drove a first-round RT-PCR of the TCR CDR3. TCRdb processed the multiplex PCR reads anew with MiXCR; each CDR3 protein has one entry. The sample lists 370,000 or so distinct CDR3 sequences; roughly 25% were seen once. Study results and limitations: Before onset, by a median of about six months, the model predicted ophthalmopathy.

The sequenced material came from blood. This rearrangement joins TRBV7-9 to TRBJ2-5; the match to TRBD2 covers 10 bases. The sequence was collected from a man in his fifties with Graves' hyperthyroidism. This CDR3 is CASSLGSSGRFKETQYF. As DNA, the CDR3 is TGTGCCAGCAGCTTAGGGAGTAGCGGGAGGTTTAAAGAGACCCAGTACTTC.